This T cell receptor beta chain was captured by sequencing in a study of blood T cell repertoires in COVID-19. This table comes from immunoSEQ multiplex PCR, and its TCRdb copy is limited to in-frame clones, with some not included. The table has 80,000 to 100,000 clones, about 80% seen once. Germline V gene sequence: CDR1 MDHEN, CDR2 SYDVKM. This CDR3 region has 14 residues. J gave up 6 bases and V 5 bases, and 7 bases lay outside the gene matches. The TCR was taken from a man between 70 and 80 years old with acute or convalescent COVID-19. This rearrangement joins TRBV28 to TRBJ1-3, with 7 bases fitting TRBD1. The material sequenced was peripheral blood. The CDR3 loop is CASSQDRVVNTIYF. In DNA form, the CDR3 reads TGTGCCAGCAGTCAAGACAGGGTTGTAAACACCATATATTTT.